This T cell receptor (beta chain) came from a study of graft-versus-host responses after intestinal transplantation. Looking at the study overall: All recipients were transplanted with multivisceral, liver-intestinal, or isolated intestinal grafts. Anti-thymocyte globulin induction, then tacrolimus and steroids for two to four years, went to all recipients.

Per germline, CDR1 SEHNR and CDR2 FQNEAQ (reference sequence). This CDR3 spans 12 amino acids. The germline V and J ends were trimmed by 2 bases and 7 bases, with 8 bases remaining between them. Assay: immunoSEQ multiplex PCR; the TCRdb copy retains only in-frame clones and omits some. The table lists 80,000 to 85,000 clones, 91% of them singletons. Overall study results and limits: HvG clone declines early post-transplant were associated with peak circulating GvH levels.

This clone has a handful of counts. Its matching antigen is unknown. The receptor comes from a human donor who received an intestinal transplant. The chain carries TRBV7-9 and TRBJ1-1; D remains unclear. Sample: unstimulated CD4+ T cells sorted from spleen or lymph node cells, taken before intestinal transplant. CDR3 protein: CASSLNGREAFF. DNA of the CDR3: TGTGCCAGCAGCTTAAATGGGCGTGAAGCTTTCTTT.